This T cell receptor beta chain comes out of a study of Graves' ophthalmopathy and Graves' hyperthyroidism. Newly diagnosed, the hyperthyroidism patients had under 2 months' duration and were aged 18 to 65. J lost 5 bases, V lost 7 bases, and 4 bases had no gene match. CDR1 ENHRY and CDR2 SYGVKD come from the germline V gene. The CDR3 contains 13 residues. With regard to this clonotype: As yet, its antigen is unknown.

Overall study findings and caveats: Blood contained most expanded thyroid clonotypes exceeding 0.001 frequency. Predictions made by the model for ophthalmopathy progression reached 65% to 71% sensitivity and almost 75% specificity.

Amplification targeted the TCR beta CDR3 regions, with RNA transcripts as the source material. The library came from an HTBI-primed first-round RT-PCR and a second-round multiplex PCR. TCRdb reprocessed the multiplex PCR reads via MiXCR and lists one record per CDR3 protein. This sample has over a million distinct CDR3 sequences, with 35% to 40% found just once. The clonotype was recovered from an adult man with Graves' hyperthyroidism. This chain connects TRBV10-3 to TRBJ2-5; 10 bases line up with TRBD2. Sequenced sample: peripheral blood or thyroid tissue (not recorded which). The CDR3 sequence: CAIKPGLAETQYF. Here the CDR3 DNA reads TGTGCCATCAAGCCGGGACTAGCGGAGACCCAGTACTTC.